Each of the 26 T cell receptor beta chains below was sequenced from the same sample in a study of blood T cells in healthy people across ages. Combining a sample-barcoded 5' primer with a J-beta primer mix, a second PCR ran for about 6 to 11 cycles. TCRdb reprocessed the 5' RACE reads via MiXCR and lists one record per CDR3 protein. The table lists around 1,100,000 distinct CDR3 sequences, 35% to 45% of them singletons. Input material: blood. These receptors were collected from a man aged 18 to 29 in good health.

The genes are TRBV5-1 and TRBJ1-2, with 9 positions matching TRBD1. This CDR3 has 15 residues. V gave up 4 bases and J gave up 10 bases; unmatched junction bases: 14. CDR1 is SGHRS, CDR2 YFSETQ, per germline. CDR3: CASSPTEDRGRDYTF. The CDR3 nucleotides read TGCGCCAGCAGCCCAACAGAGGACAGGGGCAGGGACTACACCTTC. Variable domain in full (rest from reference TRBV5-1 and TRBJ1-2): KAGVTQTPRYLIKTRGQQVTLSCSPISGHRSVSWYQQTPGQGLQFLFEYFSETQRNKGNFPGRFSGRQFSNSRSEMNVSTLELGDSALYLCASSPTEDRGRDYTFGSGTRLTVV.

The table lists this clonotype with a few counts. This sequence joins TRBV2 and TRBJ1-5; maybe TRBD1 (5 bases). CDR3 length: 16 amino acids. Germline CDR1 reads SNHLY; CDR2 reads FYNNEI. V lost 4 bases and J lost 0, with 13 bases in between. CDR3: CASSVGGSHSNQPQHF. The CDR3 DNA is TGTGCCAGCAGTGTCGGGGGATCCCATAGCAATCAGCCCCAGCATTTT.

This chain uses TRBV19 with TRBJ1-5; D gene uncertain. The germline V and J ends were trimmed by 3 bases and 3 bases, with 6 bases remaining between them. Looked up from germline, CDR1 is LNHDA and CDR2 is SQIVND (reference sequence). The CDR3 length is 13 residues. The CDR3 bases are TGTGCCAGTAGTATTAGAACCAATCAGCCCCAGCATTTT. The encoded protein is CASSIRTNQPQHF. The variable domain in full, completed from reference TRBV19 and TRBJ1-5, reads DGGITQSPKYLFRKEGQNVTLSCEQNLNHDAMYWYRQDPGQGLRLIYYSQIVNDFQKGDIAEGYSVSREKKESFPLTVTSAQKNPTAFYLCASSIRTNQPQHFGDGTRLSIL.

J is TRBJ1-1 and V is TRBV5-1, with D unclear. The CDR3 has 13 residues. V lost 4 bases to trimming and J lost 1 base, with 8 bases between them. Germline V gene sequence: CDR1 SGHRS, CDR2 YFSETQ. The DNA of the CDR3 is TGCGCCAGCAGCATTGGACCGAACACTGAAGCTTTCTTT. It yields the protein CASSIGPNTEAFF. Based on the CDR3 plus reference TRBV5-1 and TRBJ1-1, the full variable domain is KAGVTQTPRYLIKTRGQQVTLSCSPISGHRSVSWYQQTPGQGLQFLFEYFSETQRNKGNFPGRFSGRQFSNSRSEMNVSTLELGDSALYLCASSIGPNTEAFFGQGTRLTVV.

The chain is built from TRBV5-1 and TRBJ2-5; 9 nucleotides align to TRBD1. The germline V gene has CDR1 SGHRS and CDR2 YFSETQ. J lost 11 bases, V lost 0 bases, and 8 bases had no gene match. The length of the CDR3 is 14 residues. The CDR3 loop reads CASSLGDRVDEQYF. CDR3 coding DNA: TGCGCCAGCAGCTTGGGGGACAGGGTCGATGAGCAGTACTTC.

The genes are TRBV7-2 and TRBJ1-3; D not resolved. Germline CDR1 SGHTA, CDR2 FQGNSA. The CDR3 spans 15 residues. V was cut by 3 bases and J by 4 bases, with 13 bases left in between. CDR3 in amino acids: CASSFISDIGNTIYF. As DNA, the CDR3 is TGTGCCAGCAGCTTTATCTCCGACATAGGAAACACCATATATTTT.

The chain combines TRBV15 with TRBJ1-4; TRBD1 aligns across 9 bases. Trimming took 1 base from V and 7 from J; bases not matched to a gene: 4. The CDR3 contains 15 residues. Germline loops: CDR1 LNHNV, CDR2 YYDKDF (reference sequence). The CDR3, as DNA: TGTGCCACCAGCAGAGCACAGGGGGCTGGTGAAAAACTGTTTTTT. Protein sequence: CATSRAQGAGEKLFF.

The chain links TRBV24-1 to TRBJ2-5, with no clear D. CDR1 and CDR2 (germline): KGHDR, SFDVKD. V was clipped by 0 bases and J by 1 base, with 8 bases between them. There are 15 residues in the CDR3. The CDR3 DNA reads as TGTGCCACCAGTGATTTGCTTGGCGGCCAAGAGACCCAGTACTTC. The encoded protein is CATSDLLGGQETQYF.

This rearrangement joins TRBV20-1 to TRBJ2-3, with TRBD1 matching 8 bases. The length of the CDR3 is 16 residues. The germline CDR1 and CDR2 sequences are DFQATT and SNEGSKA (reference sequence). V was clipped by 3 bases and J by 1 base; unmatched bases: 9. The CDR3 DNA sequence: TGCAGTGCTAGTCCTGCCGAGGACAGGGGCACAGATACGCAGTATTTT. This codes for CSASPAEDRGTDTQYF.

This clonotype appeared a few times. The chain uses TRBV27 and TRBJ2-5; 7 bases align to TRBD1. The CDR3 has 17 residues. The germline CDR1 and CDR2 sequences are MNHEY and SMNVEV (reference sequence). V lost 5 bases and J lost 0; bases outside the gene matches: 12. The CDR3 DNA follows: TGTGCCAGCAGTCCAGGGACAGCCGGCGGGTACCAAGAGACCCAGTACTTC. It yields the protein CASSPGTAGGYQETQYF.

V usage is TRBV20-1 and J usage is TRBJ1-2, with unresolved D. Germline V gene data show CDR1 as DFQATT and CDR2 as SNEGSKA (reference sequence). V lost 5 bases to trimming and J lost 2 bases, with 12 bases between them. The CDR3 is 13 residues long. The CDR3 DNA is TGCAGTGCTCACGAACAGTTGAACTATGGCTACACCTTC. This encodes CSAHEQLNYGYTF.

This clonotype has more than one count but fewer than ten. This rearrangement joins TRBV4-1 to TRBJ2-1; either TRBD1 or TRBD2 may fit D (5 bases each). Germline V CDR1 and CDR2: MGHRA, YSYEKL. This CDR3 is 16 amino acids long. The V end lost 4 bases, the J end lost 6 bases, and 19 bases lay between the germline ends. Here the CDR3 reads CASSRIGTGRINEQFF. For the CDR3, the DNA is TGCGCCAGCAGCCGCATTGGGACGGGACGGATCAATGAGCAGTTCTTC.

In this sample, this clonotype turned up many times. V usage is TRBV6-5 and J usage is TRBJ1-2; D perhaps matches TRBD1 (5 bases). In germline, CDR1 is MNHEY, CDR2 SVGAGI. This CDR3 comprises 16 residues. V was clipped by 0 bases and J by 8 bases, with 19 bases between them. CDR3 residues: CASSYSNRRTMAGYTF. The CDR3 DNA is TGTGCCAGCAGTTACTCAAACAGGAGAACTATGGCGGGCTACACCTTC.

The rearrangement links TRBV9 to TRBJ1-3; no clear D. The CDR3 runs to 15 residues. Germline CDR1 SGDLS, CDR2 YYNGEE. Trimming removed 1 base from V and 2 bases from J, with 10 bases in between. For the CDR3, the DNA is TGTGCCAGCAGCGTATCGACGGTCACTGGAAACACCATATATTTT. Protein: CASSVSTVTGNTIYF.

This clonotype was observed at least ten times. V is TRBV7-8 and J is TRBJ1-5, with a weak D call TRBD1 (5 bases). The CDR3 has 15 amino acids. Between the trimmed V and J ends, which lost 1 base and 2 bases, there was a span of 9 bases. In germline, CDR1 is SGHVS, CDR2 FQNEAQ. Written as DNA, the CDR3 is TGTGCCAGCAGCTTAGAGGGGACTGGCAATCAGCCCCAGCATTTT. Protein: CASSLEGTGNQPQHF.

This clonotype was seen more than once but under ten times. The chain combines TRBV20-1 with TRBJ2-1; weak D call: TRBD2 (6 bases). V was shortened by 6 bases and J by 2 bases, with 11 bases between the two germline ends. Germline V gene sequence: CDR1 DFQATT, CDR2 SNEGSKA (reference sequence). The CDR3 sequence is 13 residues long. CDR3 bases: TGCAGTGCCTCCAGCGGGCCCTACAATGAGCAGTTCTTC. Translated, it gives CSASSGPYNEQFF.

This chain links TRBV7-9 with TRBJ2-7; D remains unclear. The CDR3 runs to 17 residues. V lost 1 base, J lost 6 bases, and 22 bases lay in between. Germline V gene data show CDR1 as SEHNR and CDR2 as FQNEAQ (reference sequence). The CDR3 region is CASSLVRLRASPSEQYF. As DNA, the CDR3 is TGTGCCAGCAGCTTAGTTCGACTCCGGGCCTCCCCGAGCGAGCAGTACTTC. Based on the CDR3 plus reference TRBV7-9 and TRBJ2-7, the full variable domain is DTGVSQNPRHKITKRGQNVTFRCDPISEHNRLYWYRQTLGQGPEFLTYFQNEAQLEKSRLLSDRFSAERPKGSFSTLEIQRTEQGDSAMYLCASSLVRLRASPSEQYFGPGTRLTVT.

The chain combines TRBV12-3 or TRBV12-4 with TRBJ2-3; no clear D. Trimming stripped 2 bases from V and 0 bases from J, with 15 bases between. The CDR3 contains 17 residues. The CDR3 nucleotides are TGTGCCAGCAGTTTATATCCCCCGCTAGGTAGCACAGATACGCAGTATTTT. It is translated as CASSLYPPLGSTDTQYF.

This clonotype was seen more than once but under ten times. The chain recombines TRBV4-3 with TRBJ2-3; 7 bases align to TRBD2. The CDR3 has 15 residues. Germline values: CDR1 LGHNA, CDR2 YSLEER. V was pared by 0 bases and J by 5 bases, with 5 bases of the junction left unmatched. The CDR3 sequence is CASSQDRGGVDTQYF. CDR3 nucleotides: TGCGCCAGCAGCCAAGATCGGGGAGGGGTAGATACGCAGTATTTT.

Details on this clonotype: A read error may explain this, as a much larger clone is one base away. J is TRBJ2-3 and V is TRBV20-1; D may be TRBD1 (5 bases). Germline V gives CDR1 DFQATT, CDR2 SNEGSKA (reference sequence). V shed 1 base and J shed 3 bases, with 8 bases lying between them. This CDR3 spans 13 amino acids. The CDR3 reads CSARVTETDTQYF. The DNA for the CDR3 is TGCAGTGCTAGAGTGACAGAGACAGATACGCAGTATTTT.

The chain has TRBV5-4 and TRBJ2-2; TRBD1 aligns across 7 bases. V gave up 3 bases and J gave up 4 bases; unmatched junction bases: 9. The germline CDR1 and CDR2 sequences are SGHNT and YYREEE (reference sequence). The CDR3 spans 16 residues. CDR3 in amino acids: CASSWAGQETTGELFF. The CDR3 nucleotides read TGTGCCAGCAGCTGGGCCGGACAGGAGACCACCGGGGAGCTGTTTTTT.

Note on this clonotype: Here the CDR3 omits its conserved ending phenylalanine or tryptophan, so a read error is the likely source. This chain links TRBV6-6 with TRBJ1-2, with a weak D call TRBD1 (6 bases). Germline V gene sequence: CDR1 MNHNY, CDR2 SVGAGI (reference sequence). The V end was cut by 6 bases, the J end by 4 bases, with 18 bases between. The CDR3 runs 15 residues. The CDR3 DNA reads as TGTGCCAGCAGATACCTGGGGGGCGAGGTCTATGGCTACACCTAC. It is translated as CASRYLGGEVYGYTY.

This clonotype was recorded only once. The CDR3 here is CSVEDRGEFGEQYF. Written as DNA, the CDR3 is TGCAGCGTTGAGGACAGGGGGGAGTTCGGGGAGCAGTACTTC. V is TRBV29-1 and J is TRBJ2-7; TRBD1 matches 10 bases. J gave up 7 bases and V 3 bases, and 9 bases lay outside the gene matches. CDR1 and CDR2 (germline): SQVTM, ANQGSEA. The CDR3 totals 14 residues.

In its sample, this clonotype was seen a few times. The genes are TRBV2 and TRBJ1-5; 9 positions agree with TRBD1. The CDR3 is 14 amino acids. The trim removed 3 bases at V and 6 bases at J, leaving 3 bases unmatched. Germline-derived CDR1 and CDR2 are SNHLY and FYNNEI. The chain's CDR3 is CASSEDRGRQPQHF. The CDR3, as DNA: TGTGCCAGCAGTGAGGACAGGGGCCGTCAGCCCCAGCATTTT.

In its sample, this clonotype was seen many times. This chain joins TRBV7-9 and TRBJ2-5, with a weak D call TRBD1 (5 bases). Germline V lookup: CDR1 SEHNR, CDR2 FQNEAQ (reference sequence). V was shortened by 4 bases and J by 0 bases, with 9 bases between the two germline ends. There are 14 residues in the CDR3. The CDR3 nucleotides are TGTGCCAGCAGCTCACAGGAGTACCAAGAGACCCAGTACTTC. This sequence encodes CASSSQEYQETQYF.

This clonotype has only one observation. V is TRBV29-1 and J is TRBJ1-1; D might be TRBD1 (6 bases). V dropped 5 bases and J dropped 3 bases, with 16 bases sitting between them. Germline V lookup: CDR1 SQVTM, CDR2 ANQGSEA. The CDR3 loop spans 14 amino acids. As DNA, the CDR3 is TGCAGCGTTTCAGAGGGCAGGGGTGACACTGAAGCTTTCTTT. Translation: CSVSEGRGDTEAFF.